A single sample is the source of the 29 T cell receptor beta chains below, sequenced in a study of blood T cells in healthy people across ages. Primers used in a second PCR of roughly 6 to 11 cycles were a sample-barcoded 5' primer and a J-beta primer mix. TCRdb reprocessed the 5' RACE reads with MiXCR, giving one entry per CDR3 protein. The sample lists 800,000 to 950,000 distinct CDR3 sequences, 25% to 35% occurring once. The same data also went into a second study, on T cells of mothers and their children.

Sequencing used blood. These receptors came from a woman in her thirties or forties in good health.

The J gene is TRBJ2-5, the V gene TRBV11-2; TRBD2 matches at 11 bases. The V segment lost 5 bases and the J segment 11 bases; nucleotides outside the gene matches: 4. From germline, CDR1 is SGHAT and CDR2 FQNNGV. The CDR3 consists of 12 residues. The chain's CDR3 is CASSRSGREQYF. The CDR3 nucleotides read TGTGCCAGCAGCCGTAGCGGGAGGGAGCAGTACTTC.

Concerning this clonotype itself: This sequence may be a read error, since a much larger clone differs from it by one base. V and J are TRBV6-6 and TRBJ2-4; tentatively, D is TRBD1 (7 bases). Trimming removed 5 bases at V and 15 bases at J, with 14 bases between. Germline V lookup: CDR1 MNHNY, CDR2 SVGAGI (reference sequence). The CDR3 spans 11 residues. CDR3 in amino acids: CASSNRGTVYF. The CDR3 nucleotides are TGTGCCAGCAGTAATCGCGGGACAGTGTACTTC.

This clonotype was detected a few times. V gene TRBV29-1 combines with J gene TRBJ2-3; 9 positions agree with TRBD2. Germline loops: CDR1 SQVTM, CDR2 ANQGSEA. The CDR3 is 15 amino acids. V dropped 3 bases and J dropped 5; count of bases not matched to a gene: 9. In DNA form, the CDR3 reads TGCAGCGTTGAGGGAACGGCGGGGGGGAAAGATACGCAGTATTTT. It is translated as CSVEGTAGGKDTQYF.

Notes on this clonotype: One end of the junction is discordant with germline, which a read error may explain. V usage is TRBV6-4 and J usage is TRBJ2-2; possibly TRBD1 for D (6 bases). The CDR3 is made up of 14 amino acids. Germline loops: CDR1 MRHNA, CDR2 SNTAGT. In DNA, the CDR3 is TGTGCCAGCAGTGGAAACAGGGACACCGGGAAGCTGTTTTTT. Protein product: CASSGNRDTGKLFF.

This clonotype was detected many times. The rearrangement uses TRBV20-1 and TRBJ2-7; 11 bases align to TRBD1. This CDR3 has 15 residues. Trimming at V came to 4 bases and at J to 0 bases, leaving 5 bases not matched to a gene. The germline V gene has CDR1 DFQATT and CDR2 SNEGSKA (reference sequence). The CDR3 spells CSAKPGTGGSYEQYF. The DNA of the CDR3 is TGCAGTGCTAAGCCCGGGACAGGGGGCTCCTACGAGCAGTACTTC.

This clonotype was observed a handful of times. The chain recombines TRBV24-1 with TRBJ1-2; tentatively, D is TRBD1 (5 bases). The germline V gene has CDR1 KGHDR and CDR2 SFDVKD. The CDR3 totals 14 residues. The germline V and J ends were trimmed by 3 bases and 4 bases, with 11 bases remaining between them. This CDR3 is CATSDNTGSYGYTF. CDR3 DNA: TGTGCCACCAGTGATAATACAGGATCCTATGGCTACACCTTC.

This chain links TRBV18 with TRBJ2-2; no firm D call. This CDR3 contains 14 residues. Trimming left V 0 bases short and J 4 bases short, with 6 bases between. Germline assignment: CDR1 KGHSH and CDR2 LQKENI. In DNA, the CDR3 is TGTGCCAGCTCACCACCTCACACCACCGGGGAGCTGTTTTTT. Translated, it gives CASSPPHTTGELFF.

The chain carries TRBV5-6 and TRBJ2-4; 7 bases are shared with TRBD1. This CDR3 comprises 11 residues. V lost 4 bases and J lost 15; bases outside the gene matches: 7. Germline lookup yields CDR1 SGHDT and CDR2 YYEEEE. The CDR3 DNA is TGTGCCAGCAGCATCGGGACAGAAGGGTACTTC. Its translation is CASSIGTEGYF.

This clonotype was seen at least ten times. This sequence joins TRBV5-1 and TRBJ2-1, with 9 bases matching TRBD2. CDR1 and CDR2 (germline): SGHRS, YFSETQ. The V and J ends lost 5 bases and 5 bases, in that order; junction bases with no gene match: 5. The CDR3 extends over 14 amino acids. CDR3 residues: CASRRVAGDNEQFF. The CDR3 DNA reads TGCGCCAGCAGGAGAGTAGCGGGAGACAATGAGCAGTTCTTC.

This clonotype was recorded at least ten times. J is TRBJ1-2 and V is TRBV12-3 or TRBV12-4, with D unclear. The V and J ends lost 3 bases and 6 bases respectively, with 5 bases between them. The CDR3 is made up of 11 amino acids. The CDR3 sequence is CASSLRDGYTF. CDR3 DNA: TGTGCCAGCAGTTTGAGGGATGGCTACACCTTC.

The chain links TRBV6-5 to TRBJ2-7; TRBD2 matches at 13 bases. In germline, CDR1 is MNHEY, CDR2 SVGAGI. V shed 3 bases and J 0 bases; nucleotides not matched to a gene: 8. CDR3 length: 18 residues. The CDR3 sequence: CASSYRGTSGASSYEQYF. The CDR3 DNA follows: TGTGCCAGCAGTTATCGCGGGACTAGCGGGGCCAGCTCCTACGAGCAGTACTTC.

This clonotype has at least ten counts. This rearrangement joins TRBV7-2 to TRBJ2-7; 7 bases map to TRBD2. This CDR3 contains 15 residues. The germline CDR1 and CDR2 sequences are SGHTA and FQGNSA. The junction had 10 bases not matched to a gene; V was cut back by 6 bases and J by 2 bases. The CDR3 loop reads CASRVGGGPTYEQYF. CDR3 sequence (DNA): TGTGCCAGCAGGGTGGGCGGGGGACCCACCTACGAGCAGTACTTC. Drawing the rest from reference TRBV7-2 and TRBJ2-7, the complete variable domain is GAGVSQSPSNKVTEKGKDVELRCDPISGHTALYWYRQSLGQGLEFLIYFQGNSAPDKSGLPSDRFSAERTGGSVSTLTIQRTQQEDSAVYLCASRVGGGPTYEQYFGPGTRLTVT.

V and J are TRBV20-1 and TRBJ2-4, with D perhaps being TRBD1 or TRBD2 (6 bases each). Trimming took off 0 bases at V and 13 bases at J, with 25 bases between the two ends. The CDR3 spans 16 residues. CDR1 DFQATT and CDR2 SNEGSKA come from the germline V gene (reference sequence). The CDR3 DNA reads TGCAGTGCTAGAGATGCATCTGGGGGGCCTCACAATGAGCAGTACTTC. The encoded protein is CSARDASGGPHNEQYF.

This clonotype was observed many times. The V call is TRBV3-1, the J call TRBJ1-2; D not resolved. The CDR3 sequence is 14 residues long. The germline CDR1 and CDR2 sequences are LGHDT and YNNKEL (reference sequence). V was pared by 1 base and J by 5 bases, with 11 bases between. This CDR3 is CASSQGSRYYGYTF. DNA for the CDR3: TGTGCCAGCAGCCAAGGGTCGAGGTATTATGGCTACACCTTC.

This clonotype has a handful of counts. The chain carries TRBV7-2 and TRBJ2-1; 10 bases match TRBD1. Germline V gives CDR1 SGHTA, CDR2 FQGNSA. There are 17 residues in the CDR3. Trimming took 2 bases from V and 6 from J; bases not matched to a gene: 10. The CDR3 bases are TGTGCCAGCAGCTTAAGGGGCCCCGGACAGGGGGGCAATGAGCAGTTCTTC. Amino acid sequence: CASSLRGPGQGGNEQFF.

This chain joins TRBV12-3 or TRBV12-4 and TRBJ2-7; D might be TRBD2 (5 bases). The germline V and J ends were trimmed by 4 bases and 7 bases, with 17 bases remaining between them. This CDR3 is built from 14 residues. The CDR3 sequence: CASSWYAEEGEQYF. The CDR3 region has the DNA TGTGCCAGCAGTTGGTATGCGGAGGAAGGAGAGCAGTACTTC.

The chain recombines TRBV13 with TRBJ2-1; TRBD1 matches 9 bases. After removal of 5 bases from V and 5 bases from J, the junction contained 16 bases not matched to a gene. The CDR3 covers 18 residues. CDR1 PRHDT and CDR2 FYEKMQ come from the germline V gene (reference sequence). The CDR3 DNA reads TGTGCCAGCAGCCCCTCTCTTCTTAGACAGGGGGACGACAATGAGCAGTTCTTC. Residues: CASSPSLLRQGDDNEQFF.

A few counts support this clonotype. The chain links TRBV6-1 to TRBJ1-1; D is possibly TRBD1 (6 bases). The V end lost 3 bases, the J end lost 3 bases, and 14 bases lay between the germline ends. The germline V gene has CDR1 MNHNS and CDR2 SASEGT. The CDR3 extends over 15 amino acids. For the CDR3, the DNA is TGTGCCAGCAGTGACTGGGGGTACAGGGACACTGAAGCTTTCTTT. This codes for CASSDWGYRDTEAFF.

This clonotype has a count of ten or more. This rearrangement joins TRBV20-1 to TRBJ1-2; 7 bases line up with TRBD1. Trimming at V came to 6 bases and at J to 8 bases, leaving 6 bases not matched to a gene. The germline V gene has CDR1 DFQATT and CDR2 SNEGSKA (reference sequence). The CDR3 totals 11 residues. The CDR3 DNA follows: TGCAGTGCAGACAGGGCACGCGGCTACACCTTC. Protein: CSADRARGYTF.

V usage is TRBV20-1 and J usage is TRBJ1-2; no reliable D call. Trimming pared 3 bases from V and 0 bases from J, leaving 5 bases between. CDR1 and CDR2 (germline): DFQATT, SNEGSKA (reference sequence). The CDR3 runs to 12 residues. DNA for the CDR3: TGCAGTGCTAGTACGGCTAACTATGGCTACACCTTC. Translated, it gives CSASTANYGYTF.

CDR3 loop: CASRPTSSANYGYTF. The CDR3 region has the DNA TGTGCCAGCAGGCCGACAAGCTCAGCTAACTATGGCTACACCTTC. The chain employs TRBV6-5 and TRBJ1-2; D unresolved. The V end lost 6 bases, the J end lost 0 bases, and 14 bases lay between the germline ends. Germline V gene data show CDR1 as MNHEY and CDR2 as SVGAGI. CDR3 length: 15 residues.

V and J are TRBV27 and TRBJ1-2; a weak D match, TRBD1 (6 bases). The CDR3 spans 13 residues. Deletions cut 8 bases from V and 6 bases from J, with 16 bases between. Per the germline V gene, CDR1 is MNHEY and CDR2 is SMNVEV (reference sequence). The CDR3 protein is CASGLRGAHGYTF. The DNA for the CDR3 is TGTGCCAGCGGTCTCAGGGGAGCCCATGGCTACACCTTC.

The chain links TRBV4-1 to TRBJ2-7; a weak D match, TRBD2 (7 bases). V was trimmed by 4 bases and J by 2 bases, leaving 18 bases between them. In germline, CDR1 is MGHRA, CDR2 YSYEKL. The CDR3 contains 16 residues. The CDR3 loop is CASSPAGQGLAYEQYF. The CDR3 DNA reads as TGCGCCAGCAGCCCAGCGGGGCAGGGGCTAGCCTACGAGCAGTACTTC.

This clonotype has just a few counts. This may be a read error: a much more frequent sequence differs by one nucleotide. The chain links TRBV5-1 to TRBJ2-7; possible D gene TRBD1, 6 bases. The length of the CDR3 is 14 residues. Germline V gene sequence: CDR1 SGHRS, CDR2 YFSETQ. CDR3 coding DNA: TGCGCCAGCAGCTCCGGGACACACTCCCACGAGCAGTACTTC. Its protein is CASSSGTHSHEQYF. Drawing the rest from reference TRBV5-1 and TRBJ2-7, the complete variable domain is KAGVTQTPRYLIKTRGQQVTLSCSPISGHRSVSWYQQTPGQGLQFLFEYFSETQRNKGNFPGRFSGRQFSNSRSEMNVSTLELGDSALYLCASSSGTHSHEQYFGPGTRLTVT.

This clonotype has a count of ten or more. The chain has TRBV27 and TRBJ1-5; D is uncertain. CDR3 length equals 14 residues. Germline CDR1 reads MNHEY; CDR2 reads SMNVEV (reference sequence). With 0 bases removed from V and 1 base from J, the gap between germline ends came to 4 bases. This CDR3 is CASSLSGSNQPQHF. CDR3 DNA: TGTGCCAGCAGTTTATCAGGGAGCAATCAGCCCCAGCATTTT.

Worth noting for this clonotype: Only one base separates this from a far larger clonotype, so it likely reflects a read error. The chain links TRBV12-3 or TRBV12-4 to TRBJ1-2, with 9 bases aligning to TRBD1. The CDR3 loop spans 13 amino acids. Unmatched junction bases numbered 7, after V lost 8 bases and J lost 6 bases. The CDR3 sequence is CASGLRQGDGYTF. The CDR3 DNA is TGTGCCAGCGGTCTACGACAGGGGGATGGCTACACCTTC.

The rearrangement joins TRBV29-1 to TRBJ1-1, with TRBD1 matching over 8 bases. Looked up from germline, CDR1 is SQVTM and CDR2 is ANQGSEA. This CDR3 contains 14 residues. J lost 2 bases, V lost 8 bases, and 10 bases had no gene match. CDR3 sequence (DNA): TGCAGCTACAAGGGGGCAGGGGGCAACACTGAAGCTTTCTTT. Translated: CSYKGAGGNTEAFF. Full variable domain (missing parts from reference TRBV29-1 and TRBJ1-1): SAVISQKPSRDICQRGTSLTIQCQVDSQVTMMFWYRQQPGQSLTLIATANQGSEATYESGFVIDKFPISRPNLTFSTLTVSNMSPEDSSIYLCSYKGAGGNTEAFFGQGTRLTVV.

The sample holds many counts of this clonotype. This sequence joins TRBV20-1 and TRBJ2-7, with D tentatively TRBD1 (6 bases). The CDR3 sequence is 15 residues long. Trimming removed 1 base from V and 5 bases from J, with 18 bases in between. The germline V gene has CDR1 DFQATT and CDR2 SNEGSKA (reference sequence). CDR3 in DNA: TGCAGTGCTAGAGGGGCAGGGGAATTTGAAAACGAGCAGTACTTC. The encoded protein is CSARGAGEFENEQYF.

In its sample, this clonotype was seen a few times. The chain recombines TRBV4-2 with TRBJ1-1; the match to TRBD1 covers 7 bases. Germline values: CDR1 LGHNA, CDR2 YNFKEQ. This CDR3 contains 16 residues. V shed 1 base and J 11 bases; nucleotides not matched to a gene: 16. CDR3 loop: CASSQVGEGAPETAFF. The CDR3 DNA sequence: TGTGCCAGCAGCCAAGTTGGCGAGGGGGCGCCCGAGACGGCTTTCTTT.